This record covers a single T cell receptor (beta chain). V gave up 2 bases and J gave up 0 bases, with 8 bases separating them. Germline V gene sequence: CDR1 ENHRY, CDR2 SYGVKD. The CDR3 length is 15 residues. Samples were taken several times over chemoradiotherapy. Data came from immunoSEQ multiplex PCR; TCRdb stores just in-frame clones and leaves some out. The table shows about 1,100 clones, with 85% occurring only once. This sample is drawn from a study of chemoradiotherapy in HPV16-positive cancers. This chain connects TRBV10-3 to TRBJ1-5; D remains ambiguous. The sequences come from tumor tissue, collected from a patient who underwent chemoradiotherapy. The receptor was derived from a human donor with HPV-associated anogenital cancer. The CDR3 DNA reads as TGTGCCATCAGTGAGGCAGGATCTAGCAATCAGCCCCAGCATTTT. This codes for CAISEAGSSNQPQHF.